This T cell receptor (beta chain) was documented in a study of OX40 agonist ivuxolimab in advanced cancers. About the study as a whole: Ivuxolimab was an agonistic, fully human IgG2 monoclonal antibody directed against OX40 (CD134), a costimulatory receptor. Of the approximately 53 patients in dose escalation, about 20 had hepatocellular carcinoma, approximately 15 had melanoma, 9 had renal cell carcinoma and 9 had head and neck cancer. The paper reports the monotherapy dose-escalation portion (N = 52 patients) of the phase I ivuxolimab trial. Peripheral TCRbeta sequencing was intended to test whether TCR sequence diversity was altered and clonal T-cell expansion was caused by ivuxolimab. Intravenous ivuxolimab was administered to patients every 2 weeks at six dose levels: 0.01, 0.1, 0.3, 1.5, 3 and 10 mg/kg. Prior anti-PD-1, anti-PD-L1 or anti-CTLA-4 therapy was permitted, and about two fifths of dose-escalation patients had received checkpoint inhibitors. A male proportion of 75% to 85% and a mean age of roughly 55 years, ranging from roughly 20 to 80, were recorded for the dose-escalation cohort. Partial responses occurred in three dose-escalation patients, of whom one had hepatocellular carcinoma and two had cutaneous melanoma.

Genomic DNA was isolated from the sorted cells so that the TCRbeta CDR3 region could be sequenced. The immunoSEQ Assay was used for sequencing of TCRbeta CDR3 regions. TCRdb obtained this table from immuneACCESS and retained in-frame rearrangements with V and J assigned. These tables miss some clones; where compared with another copy, unresolved V genes account for less than half of the shortfall, and the remainder is unexplained. The sample table records some 43,000 clones; 86% of these occur just once. The top ten hold around 37% of the sample. With respect to this clone: No cognate antigen has been identified for it. No base quality information exists; no much larger clone differs at one position.

What the research found in general, with its limitations: Partial responders in the 0.1-3.0 mg/kg groups had among the lowest normalized peripheral clonal expansion, especially among CD8+ T cells. At doses of 0.1 to 3.0 mg/kg, clonal expansion of both CD4+ and CD8+ blood T cells was observed from baseline to week 6. Which antigens the clonally expanded peripheral T cells were specific for was not determined. Low levels of normalized T-cell clonal expansion were also seen in some patients who did not respond. After ivuxolimab, CD8+ T cells had more expanded clones than CD4+ T cells on average.

The trial excluded patients who had a history of autoimmune disease or were on systemic immunosuppression. Peripheral blood for TCR sequencing was collected from all dose cohorts at baseline, on cycle 4 day 1, and on cycle 7 day 1. The samples were drawn from a first-in-human, open-label, multicenter phase I dose-escalation trial of ivuxolimab. The trial enrolled adults with locally advanced or metastatic head and neck squamous cell, hepatocellular, melanoma or renal cell carcinoma. CD4+ and CD8+ T cells were sorted separately from peripheral blood before TCR sequencing. The V and J ends are trimmed by 6 bases and 3 bases, leaving 9 bases between them. CDR1 LNHDA and CDR2 SQIVND were looked up in the germline V gene (reference sequence). The CDR3 measures 13 amino acids from cysteine to phenylalanine. The only DNA kept is the CDR3, 39 bases in frame from the first base.

This sequence was found in an adult with an advanced solid tumor such as melanoma, head and neck, liver or kidney cancer. The specimen was CD4+ or CD8+ T cells sorted from blood, collected in a trial of the OX40 agonist ivuxolimab. In this chain, TRBV19 is recombined with TRBJ1-5; the D gene identity is not certain. The CDR3 protein is CASRGSLNQPQHF. The bases are TGTGCCAGTAGGGGATCCCTCAATCAGCCCCAGCATTTT.